This TCR beta chain was obtained from a study of cytomegalovirus exposure and HLA in healthy donors. Whole-study findings and limits: Whilst most TCR sequences proved rare, a subset of public TCRs occurred across many donors. Cytomegalovirus status was reportedly diagnosed by the classifier with high sensitivity and specificity. In a later analysis, TCR association rates varied by HLA locus: DRB1 most, HLA-C fewest.

V lost 4 bases, J lost 3 bases, and 13 bases lay in between. The CDR3 spans 15 residues. Germline CDR1 and CDR2: MDHEN and SYDVKM. A word on this clone: Its target is unknown.

PCR primers comprised 60 Vbeta and 13 Jbeta primers. Authors' data handling: Tens of millions of unique TCR beta chains, 10 million to 14 million shared, were counted in a later analysis. The assay was immunoSEQ multiplex PCR, and TCRdb's table has in-frame clones only and misses some. The V and J calls and clone size are taken from that table; D and trimming were inferred from the DNA. Of 150,000 to 200,000 clones in the sample, approximately 78% were seen once. Sequencing input: PBMCs. The genes are TRBV28 and TRBJ2-4; a possible D gene is TRBD2 (5 bases). The TCR was taken from a male donor in good health and CMV-seronegative. Written as DNA, the CDR3 is TGTGCCAGCAGTTCTATAGCTGGAGGCAAAAACATTCAGTACTTC. Protein sequence: CASSSIAGGKNIQYF.